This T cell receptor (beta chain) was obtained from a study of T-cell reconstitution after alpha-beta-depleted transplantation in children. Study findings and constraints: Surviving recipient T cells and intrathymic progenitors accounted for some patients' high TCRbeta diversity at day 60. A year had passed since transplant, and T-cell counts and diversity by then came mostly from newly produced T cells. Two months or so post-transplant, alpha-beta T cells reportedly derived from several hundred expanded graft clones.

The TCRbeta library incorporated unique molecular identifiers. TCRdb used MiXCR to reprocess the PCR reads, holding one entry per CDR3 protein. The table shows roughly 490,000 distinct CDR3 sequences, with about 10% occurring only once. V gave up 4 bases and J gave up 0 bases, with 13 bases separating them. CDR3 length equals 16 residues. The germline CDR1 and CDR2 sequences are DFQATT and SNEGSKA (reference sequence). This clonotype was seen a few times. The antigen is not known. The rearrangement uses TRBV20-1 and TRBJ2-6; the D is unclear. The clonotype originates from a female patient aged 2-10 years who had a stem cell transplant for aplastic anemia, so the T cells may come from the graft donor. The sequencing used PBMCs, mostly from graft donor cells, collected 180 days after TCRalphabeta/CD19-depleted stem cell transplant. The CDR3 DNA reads TGCAGTGCTATGGCGTCTGTTCCCTCTGGGGCCAACGTCCTGACTTTC. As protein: CSAMASVPSGANVLTF.